This TCR beta chain was found in a study of T cell changes during pregnancy in multiple sclerosis. This table comes from immunoSEQ multiplex PCR, and its TCRdb copy is limited to in-frame clones, with some not included. Among tens of thousands of clones listed, more than 90% were seen once. Per germline, CDR1 SGHTA and CDR2 FQGNSA. The length of the CDR3 is 13 residues. V lost 3 bases, J lost 7 bases, and 10 bases lay in between. The sample here was CD4+ T cells from peripheral blood mononuclear cells, taken in the second trimester of pregnancy. The chain joins TRBV7-2 to TRBJ1-5; TRBD1 is a possible D gene (6 bases). The clonotype was recovered from a female donor in good health, enrolled as a control in a pregnancy study. The CDR3 DNA reads TGTGCCAGCAGCTTCCAGGGGAACCAGCCCCAGCATTTT. This sequence encodes CASSFQGNQPQHF.